Listed here are 5 T cell receptor beta chains from one sample, sequenced in a study of shared clonotypes between healthy human individuals (dated by TCRdb to between 2020 and 2021). Receptor amplification or capture employed the immunoSEQ multiplex PCR assay. In TCRdb, the immuneACCESS table is reduced to in-frame sequences with V and J assigned. These tables do not hold every clone; where another copy was compared, an unresolved V gene accounts for under half, and the others remain unexplained. The sample table shows roughly 500,000 clones, and 95% to 96% are seen once. The top ten hold around 0.066% of the sample. Sequenced material: naive CD4+ T cells sorted from blood. The cell subset or site label of this sample denotes: CD45RA+ positively selected. Receptors originate from a woman aged 25 to 45 in good health.

The V and J genes are TRBV10-3 and TRBJ2-7; D remains ambiguous. The CDR3 has 13 residues. Between the trimmed V and J ends, which lost 3 bases and 5 bases, there was a span of 11 bases. Germline loops: CDR1 ENHRY, CDR2 SYGVKD. Written as DNA, the CDR3 is TGTGCCATCAGTGAATCTGGAGCCCACGAGCAGTACTTC. Encoded protein: CAISESGAHEQYF.

The genes are TRBV5-1 and TRBJ1-4, with D perhaps TRBD1 (6 bases). The CDR3 extends over 15 amino acids. V shed 2 bases and J shed 6 bases, with 14 bases lying between them. The germline gives CDR1 SGHRS, CDR2 YFSETQ. This chain's CDR3 is CASSFLGGSDEKLFF. DNA of the CDR3: TGCGCCAGCAGCTTTTTAGGGGGGAGTGATGAAAAACTGTTTTTT.

The chain has TRBV18 and TRBJ2-7; D is possibly TRBD1 (7 bases). Germline CDR1 KGHSH, CDR2 LQKENI. Trimming stripped 3 bases from V and 3 bases from J, with 9 bases between. The CDR3 has 13 amino acids. CDR3 sequence (DNA): TGTGCCAGCTCACCGCGGGACAGCTACGAGCAGTACTTC. It specifies CASSPRDSYEQYF.

The count of this clone is one. The chain employs TRBV28 and TRBJ1-5; D might be TRBD1 (6 bases). Trimming stripped 3 bases from V and 2 bases from J, with 11 bases between. The CDR3 covers 15 residues. Germline CDR1 MDHEN, CDR2 SYDVKM. This CDR3 is CASSFRQAGNQPQHF. CDR3 bases: TGTGCCAGCAGTTTCCGACAGGCCGGCAATCAGCCCCAGCATTTT.

This chain joins TRBV10-3 and TRBJ1-2; D not certain. This CDR3 comprises 13 residues. The germline V and J ends were trimmed by 4 bases and 2 bases, with 8 bases remaining between them. Germline V gene lookup returns CDR1 ENHRY and CDR2 SYGVKD. The CDR3 nucleotides read TGTGCCATCAGTGGGCCGGGAAACTATGGCTACACCTTC. Its protein product is CAISGPGNYGYTF.